These T cell receptor beta chains were read from a single sample in a study of T cell responses to AZD1222 COVID-19 vaccine. Clones were read by immunoSEQ multiplex PCR, and TCRdb kept only the in-frame ones, dropping some. This table has fewer than 150,000 clones, approximately 90% appearing once. The sequences come from peripheral blood, collected on day 0 of AZD1222 vaccination. All receptors derive from an adult in good health. Each CDR3 is given with its conserved first and last residue. A D gene is named only where the DNA matches it firmly. Not every row has a clone size; where given, it reads once, few, many or a size class.

TRBD1 TRBJ2-2 - TRBV19 CASSVGQGSGTGELFF TGTGCCAGTAGTGTGGGACAGGGGTCGGGCACCGGGGAGCTGTTTTTT
TRBD2 TRBJ2-7 - TRBV6-2/TRBV6-3 CASSLAGLMYEQYF TGTGCCAGCAGTCTAGCGGGATTGATGTACGAGCAGTACTTC
- TRBJ2-5 few TRBV5-8 CASSSGREEETQYF TGTGCCAGCAGCTCCGGGAGAGAGGAAGAGACCCAGTACTTC
- TRBJ1-4 - TRBV5-8 CASSRGAPFEKLFF TGTGCCAGCAGTCGGGGGGCACCCTTTGAGAAACTGTTTTTT
- TRBJ1-2 - TRBV24-1 CATSGDARDYGYTF TGTGCCACCAGTGGCGACGCCAGGGACTATGGCTACACCTTC
TRBD1 TRBJ1-2 - TRBV6-4 CASSDQQGDGYTF TGTGCCAGCAGTGACCAACAGGGGGACGGCTACACCTTC
TRBD1 TRBJ1-3 - TRBV5-4 CASSLLPGGLNSGNTIYF TGTGCCAGCAGCTTGCTTCCAGGGGGCTTAAACTCTGGAAACACCATATATTTT
- TRBJ1-5 - TRBV4-1 CASSQGSGLALQPQHF TGCGCCAGCAGCCAAGGATCGGGATTAGCGTTGCAGCCCCAGCATTTT
TRBD1 TRBJ1-1 - TRBV28 CASHLRPGQGRRWNTEAFF TGTGCCAGCCACCTACGCCCCGGACAGGGCCGGAGATGGAACACTGAAGCTTTCTTT
- TRBJ2-5 - TRBV4-1 CASSQDSGVIGPKETQYF TGCGCCAGCAGCCAAGATTCGGGGGTTATTGGGCCTAAAGAGACCCAGTACTTC
- TRBJ2-2 - TRBV9 CASSGATRVVLNDTGELFF TGTGCCAGCAGCGGAGCCACGCGAGTAGTACTTAACGACACCGGGGAGCTGTTTTTT
- TRBJ1-1 - TRBV2 CASSGTTRGNTEAFF TGTGCCAGCAGTGGGACCACACGGGGGAACACTGAAGCTTTCTTT
- TRBJ2-7 - TRBV5-1 CASSLAAAKSYEQYF TGCGCCAGCAGCTTGGCCGCTGCAAAATCCTACGAGCAGTACTTC
- TRBJ1-5 - TRBV18 CASSPPSRSTGAVVDQPQHF TGTGCCAGCTCACCACCCTCCAGGTCGACGGGGGCCGTGGTTGATCAGCCCCAGCATTTT
- TRBJ1-4 - TRBV13 CASSLGEHNEKLFF TGTGCCAGCAGCTTAGGGGAGCACAATGAAAAACTGTTTTTT
- TRBJ1-6 - TRBV7-8 CASSLLSSSGGRYSPLHF TGTGCCAGCAGCTTATTATCAAGCTCGGGAGGGAGGTATTCACCCCTCCACTTT
TRBD1 TRBJ1-2 - TRBV27 CASSLSAGGGGYTF TGTGCCAGCAGTTTATCGGCAGGGGGCGGGGGCTACACCTTC
TRBD1 TRBJ2-7 - TRBV24-1 CATTNSGQGRSRGDYELYF TGTGCCACCACTAACTCGGGACAGGGAAGATCTAGGGGGGATTACGAGCTGTACTTC
TRBD1 TRBJ1-6 once TRBV18 CASSPPPGGLVDGSYNSPLHF TGTGCCAGCTCACCACCGCCAGGGGGCTTGGTTGACGGCTCCTATAATTCACCCCTCCACTTT
TRBD2 TRBJ2-3 - TRBV5-8 CASSIGTSGRTDTQYF TGTGCCAGCAGCATCGGGACTAGCGGGAGAACAGATACGCAGTATTTT
- TRBJ1-6 - TRBV9 CASSGVGSLLGNSPLHF TGTGCCAGCTCGGGGGTGGGTAGTCTCTTGGGTAATTCACCCCTCCACTTT
TRBD2 TRBJ2-1 - TRBV5-4 CASSEGLAGAPNEQFF TGTGCCAGCAGCGAGGGACTAGCGGGAGCCCCCAATGAGCAGTTCTTC
- TRBJ1-5 - TRBV6-5 CASTKQESNQPQHF TGTGCCAGCACCAAACAGGAGAGCAATCAGCCCCAGCATTTT